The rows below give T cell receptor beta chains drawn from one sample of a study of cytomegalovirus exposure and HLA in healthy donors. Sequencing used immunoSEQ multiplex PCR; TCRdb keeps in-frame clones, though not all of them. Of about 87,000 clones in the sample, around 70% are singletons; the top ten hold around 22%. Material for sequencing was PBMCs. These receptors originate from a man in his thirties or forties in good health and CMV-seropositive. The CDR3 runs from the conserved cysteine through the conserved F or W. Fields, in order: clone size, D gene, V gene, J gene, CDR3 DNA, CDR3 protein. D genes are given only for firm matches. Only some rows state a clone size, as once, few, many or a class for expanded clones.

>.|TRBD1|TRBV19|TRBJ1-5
TGTGCCAGTAGCCGGGACAGGTGGGTGAATCAGCCCCAGCATTTT
CASSRDRWVNQPQHF
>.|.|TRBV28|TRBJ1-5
TGTGCCAGCACCTGGGGGGGCGATAAGCCCCAGCATTTT
CASTWGGDKPQHF
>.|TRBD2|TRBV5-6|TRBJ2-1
TGTGCCAGCAGCTTGGGACTAGCCTCTTGGAATGAGCAGTTCTTC
CASSLGLASWNEQFF
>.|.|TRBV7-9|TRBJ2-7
TGTGCCAGCAGCTTAAAGGCAGGGTTATCTTTCCACGAGCAGTACTTC
CASSLKAGLSFHEQYF
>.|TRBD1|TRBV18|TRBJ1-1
TGTGCCAGCTCAAGTTTATTAGGACAGGGCCTGACTGAAGCTTTCTTT
CASSSLLGQGLTEAFF
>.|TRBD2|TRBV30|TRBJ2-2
TGTGCCTGGAGTGTTGGCGGGAGGACCGGGGAGCTGTTTTTT
CAWSVGGRTGELFF
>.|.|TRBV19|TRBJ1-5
TGTGCCAGTAGTATCCCAGCGGGGAACAATCAGCCCCAGCATTTT
CASSIPAGNNQPQHF
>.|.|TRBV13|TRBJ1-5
TGTGCCAGCAGCCCGAGGGGGACTCAGCCCCAGCATTTT
CASSPRGTQPQHF
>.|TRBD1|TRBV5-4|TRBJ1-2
TGTGCCAGCAGCTTTCTCCCGGGACAGGCCCGAGAGGGCTACACCTTC
CASSFLPGQAREGYTF
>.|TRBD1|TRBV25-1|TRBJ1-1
TGTGCCAGCAGTACCCGGGACAGGGGAGCTTTCTTT
CASSTRDRGAFF
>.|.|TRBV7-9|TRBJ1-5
TGTGCCAGCAGCTTACCGGGAATCGACAATCAGCCCCAGCATTTT
CASSLPGIDNQPQHF
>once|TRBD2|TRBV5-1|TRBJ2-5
TGCGCCACCGGGGAGGGACCCAGGGAGACCCAGTACTTC
CATGEGPRETQYF
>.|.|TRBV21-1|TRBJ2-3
TGTGCCAGCAGCAAAGATGGTAGCCGCATTTCTACGCAGTATTTT
CASSKDGSRISTQYF
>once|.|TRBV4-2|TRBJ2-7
TGTGCCAGCAGCCAAAGGACTAACTACGAGCAGTACTTC
CASSQRTNYEQYF
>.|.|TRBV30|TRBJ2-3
TGTGCCGGGTCTGGGAGGCTCGGGACAGATACGCAGTATTTT
CAGSGRLGTDTQYF
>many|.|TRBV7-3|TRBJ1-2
TGTGCCAGCAGCTTACAGGGGTCGGATGGCTACACCTTC
CASSLQGSDGYTF
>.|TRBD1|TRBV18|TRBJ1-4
TGTGCCAGCTCGGACAGGGAAGATGAAAAACTGTTTTTT
CASSDREDEKLFF
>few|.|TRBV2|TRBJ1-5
TGTGCCAGCAGGGACATGACTTCAAATCAGCCCCAGCATTTT
CASRDMTSNQPQHF
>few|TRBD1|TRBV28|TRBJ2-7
TGTGCCAGCAGGGGGACCGGGACAGGAAGACACGAGCAGTACTTC
CASRGTGTGRHEQYF
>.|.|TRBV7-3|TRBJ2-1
TGTGCCAGCAGCTTAACAAGTTCGGGGGAAACCTACAATGAGCAGTTCTTC
CASSLTSSGETYNEQFF
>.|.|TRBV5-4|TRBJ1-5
TGTGCCAGCAGCGTCGACAGAGGCAATCAGCCCCAGCATTTT
CASSVDRGNQPQHF
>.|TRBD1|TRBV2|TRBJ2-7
TGTGCCAGCAGAGCAGACAGGGGAGGACTTACTGGGCAGTACTTC
CASRADRGGLTGQYF
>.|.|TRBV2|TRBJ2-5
TGTGCCAGCCGAGGTCAAGAGACCCAGTACTTC
CASRGQETQYF
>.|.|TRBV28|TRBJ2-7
TGTGCCAGCAGTTTAACCCGGGAGCAGTACTTC
CASSLTREQYF
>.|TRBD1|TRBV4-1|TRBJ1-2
TGCGCCAGCAGCCAAGAAGACAGGGGGCCGACCTTTAACTATGGCTACACCTTC
CASSQEDRGPTFNYGYTF
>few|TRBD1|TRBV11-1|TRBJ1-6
TGTGCCAGCAGCGATGCGACAGGGCTGAATTCACCCCTCCACTTT
CASSDATGLNSPLHF
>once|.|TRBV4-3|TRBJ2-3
TGCGCCAGTAGCCCTTTAGGCGGTGCGGCCTCAATCACAGATACGCAGTATTTT
CASSPLGGAASITDTQYF
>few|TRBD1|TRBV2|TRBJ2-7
TGTGCCAGCAGCAACAGGGGATACGAGCAGTACTTC
CASSNRGYEQYF
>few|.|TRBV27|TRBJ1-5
TGTGCCAGCAGTACGGGAGGAGGGCGGCCCCAGCATTTT
CASSTGGGRPQHF
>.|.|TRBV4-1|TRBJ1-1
TGCGCCAGCAGTGGGGGGATAGGTGGTATGTTCACTGAAGCTTTCTTT
CASSGGIGGMFTEAFF
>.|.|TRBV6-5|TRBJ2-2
TGTGCCAGCAGTTACTCGGCGGGATTGAACACCGGGGAGCTGTTTTTT
CASSYSAGLNTGELFF
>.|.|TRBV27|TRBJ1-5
TGTGCCAGCAGTTTAGGGCAGGAAGACAATCAGCCCCAGCATTTT
CASSLGQEDNQPQHF
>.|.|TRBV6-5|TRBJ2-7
TGTGCCAGCAGCCTCATTCAGTTCTCCTACGAGCAGTACTTC
CASSLIQFSYEQYF
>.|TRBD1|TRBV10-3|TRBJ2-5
TGTGCCATCAGTGAGTCGACAGGGTACCAAGAGACCCAGTACTTC
CAISESTGYQETQYF
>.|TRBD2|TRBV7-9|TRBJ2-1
TGTGCCAGCAGCACCCTTAGCGGGGCCACCTACAATGAGCAGTTCTTC
CASSTLSGATYNEQFF
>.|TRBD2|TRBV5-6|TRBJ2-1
TGTGCCAGCAGCTGGACGCTAGCGGGAGCTTCAAATGAGCAGTTCTTC
CASSWTLAGASNEQFF
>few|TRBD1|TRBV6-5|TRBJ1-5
TGTGCCAGCAGTACCCGGACAGGGTCGAAGCCCCAGCATTTT
CASSTRTGSKPQHF
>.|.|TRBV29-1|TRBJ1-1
TGCAGCGTCCCACAGGGCACTGAAGCTTTCTTT
CSVPQGTEAFF
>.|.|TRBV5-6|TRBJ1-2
TGTGCCAGCAGATCCGGGACAATTAGTGGCTACACCTTC
CASRSGTISGYTF
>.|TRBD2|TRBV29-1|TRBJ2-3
TGCAGCGTCAGTGGACTAGCCTCCCCAGATACGCAGTATTTT
CSVSGLASPDTQYF
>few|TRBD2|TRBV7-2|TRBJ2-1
TGTGCCAGCAGCAAGACTAGCGTGGGGTCCTACAATGAGCAGTTCTTC
CASSKTSVGSYNEQFF
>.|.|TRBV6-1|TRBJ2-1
TGTGCCAGCAAGACAGAGACCTACAATGAGCAGTTCTTC
CASKTETYNEQFF
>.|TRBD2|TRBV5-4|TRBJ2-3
TGTGCCAGCAGCTTGGGCGTAGCGGGGCCGAGCACAGATACGCAGTATTTT
CASSLGVAGPSTDTQYF
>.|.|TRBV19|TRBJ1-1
TGTGCCAGTAGTATAAACCACCCCGGGAACACTGAAGCTTTCTTT
CASSINHPGNTEAFF
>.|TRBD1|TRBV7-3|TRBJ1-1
TGTGCCAGCAGCCTCAGGGGGAGAGGCACTGAAGCTTTCTTT
CASSLRGRGTEAFF
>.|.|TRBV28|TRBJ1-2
TGTGCCAGCAGTCCGATGACAGGATCTTATGGCTACACCTTC
CASSPMTGSYGYTF
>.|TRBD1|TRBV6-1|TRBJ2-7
TGTGCCAGCACCCCGGACAGGGTGGGGTACGAGCAGTACTTC
CASTPDRVGYEQYF
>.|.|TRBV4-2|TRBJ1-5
TGTGCCAGCAGCCAAGATGGGGCAGGGGGCAATCAGCCCCAGCATTTT
CASSQDGAGGNQPQHF
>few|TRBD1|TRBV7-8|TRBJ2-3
TGTGCCAGCAGCACTGATGGGGACAGGGGACCAGATACGCAGTATTTT
CASSTDGDRGPDTQYF
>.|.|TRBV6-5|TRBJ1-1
TGTGCCAGCACCCCGGCGGGGTTCACTGAAGCTTTCTTT
CASTPAGFTEAFF